The clone carrying this T cell receptor beta chain was seen once. The data were taken from a study of blood T cell repertoires in COVID-19. Study information: Whether acute or convalescent, the COVID-19 samples came from the United States, Italy and Spain.

Original processing notes: Scientists estimated how many nucleated cells there were by amplifying reference gene primers. The method was immunoSEQ multiplex PCR; TCRdb's version includes in-frame clones alone and lacks a portion of them. V and J calls and clone size come straight from that table; D and trimming were deduced from the DNA. This table has 250,000 to 350,000 clones, approximately 85% appearing once. Per the germline V gene, CDR1 is MNHEY and CDR2 is SMNVEV (reference sequence). The CDR3 is 14 amino acids. V was trimmed by 6 bases and J by 4 bases, leaving 13 bases between them. Participants were placed into cohorts based on the clinical history they reported.

The receptor comes from a woman aged 25-40 years who had recovered from COVID-19. Sequenced input: PBMCs or T cells enriched from blood (not recorded which). The gene calls are TRBV27 and TRBJ2-1, with a possible D match to TRBD2 (7 bases). CDR3 residues: CASRTGGLYNEQFF. Here the CDR3 DNA reads TGTGCCAGCAGAACGGGGGGCTTATACAATGAGCAGTTCTTC.